Each of the 15 T cell receptor beta chains below was sequenced from the same sample in a study of T cells in narcolepsy. TCRdb's table, derived via immunoSEQ multiplex PCR, lists solely in-frame clones and lacks some. This table holds over 30,000 clones, roughly 84% found once. Sequenced sample: CD45RA- memory CD4+ T cells from PBMCs. The receptors stem from a human donor with narcolepsy.

Turning to this clone: Other DNA sequences within the sample encode an identical CDR3. This chain joins TRBV28 and TRBJ1-5; no clear D gene. CDR3 length: 13 residues. CDR1 MDHEN and CDR2 SYDVKM come from the germline V gene. The V end lost 5 bases, the J end lost 1 base, and 6 bases lay between the germline ends. The CDR3 loop reads CASSPDSNQPQHF. CDR3 in DNA: TGTGCCAGCAGTCCCGACAGCAATCAGCCCCAGCATTTT.

The CDR3 DNA is TGTGCCAGCAGCCACTACGGGACAGGGGGCTCTGGGGCCAACGTCCTGACTTTC. Encoded protein: CASSHYGTGGSGANVLTF. The chain couples TRBV11-1 to TRBJ2-6; 11 bases are a match to TRBD1. The germline V gene has CDR1 SGHAT and CDR2 FQDESV (reference sequence). This CDR3 region has 18 residues. The V and J ends lost 5 bases and 0 bases, in that order; junction bases with no gene match: 6.

Written as DNA, the CDR3 is TGTGCCTGGACCCCGATCGGAAGGGGTCCAGCTGAAAAACTGTTTTTT. Protein product: CAWTPIGRGPAEKLFF. The V gene is TRBV30, the J gene TRBJ1-4; D is perhaps TRBD1 (5 bases). The germline CDR1 and CDR2 sequences are GTSNPN and SVGIG (reference sequence). Trimming left V 4 bases short and J 7 bases short, with 22 bases between. The CDR3 covers 16 residues. The variable domain in full, completed from reference TRBV30 and TRBJ1-4, reads SQTIHQWPATLVQPVGSPLSLECTVEGTSNPNLYWYRQAAGRGLQLLFYSVGIGQISSEVPQNLSASRPQDRQFILSSKKLLLSDSGFYLCAWTPIGRGPAEKLFFGSGTQLSVL.

The chain carries TRBV5-4 and TRBJ1-2; 8 nucleotides match TRBD1. Trimming removed 0 bases from V and 12 bases from J; junction bases left unmatched: 7. The CDR3 covers 13 residues. Germline V gene lookup returns CDR1 SGHNT and CDR2 YYREEE (reference sequence). In DNA form, the CDR3 reads TGTGCCAGCAGCTTGGGTCAGGGGGCCTTCAACACCTTC. It translates to CASSLGQGAFNTF.

This chain uses TRBV5-1 with TRBJ2-1; TRBD1 agrees at 9 bases. CDR3 length: 17 amino acids. Germline V gives CDR1 SGHRS, CDR2 YFSETQ. J was trimmed by 6 bases and V by 4 bases; bases with no gene match: 14. The CDR3 DNA is TGCGCCAGCAGCACTTTCCTCGGGACAGGGTTGGCCAATGAGCAGTTCTTC. Amino acid sequence: CASSTFLGTGLANEQFF.

Only a few counts were recorded for this clone. The chain carries TRBV18 and TRBJ1-5; no reliable D call. The CDR3 extends over 13 amino acids. Germline lookup yields CDR1 KGHSH and CDR2 LQKENI. Trimming took 10 bases from V and 0 from J, leaving 10 bases between them. The CDR3 region is CATYGDSNQPQHF. In nucleotides, the CDR3 is TGTGCCACCTATGGGGATAGCAATCAGCCCCAGCATTTT.

CDR3 sequence (DNA): TGTGCCAGCAGCTCGGCGGGGGTGGCTGGAAACACCATATATTTT. It is translated as CASSSAGVAGNTIYF. The chain combines TRBV5-4 with TRBJ1-3, with D tentatively TRBD1 (5 bases). CDR3 length: 15 residues. Germline CDR1 is SGHNT and CDR2 is YYREEE (reference sequence). With 3 bases removed from V and 2 bases from J, the gap between germline ends came to 12 bases.

The chain carries TRBV4-3 and TRBJ2-5, with TRBD2 identical over 9 bases. J gave up 5 bases and V 4 bases, and 8 bases lay outside the gene matches. The length of the CDR3 is 15 residues. Germline loops: CDR1 LGHNA, CDR2 YSLEER. The chain's CDR3 is CASSLQRGVGETQYF. CDR3 bases: TGCGCCAGCAGCCTTCAGCGGGGGGTAGGGGAGACCCAGTACTTC.

This chain links TRBV28 with TRBJ1-2, with 7 bases aligning to TRBD1. CDR1 is MDHEN, CDR2 SYDVKM, per germline. This CDR3 region has 15 residues. The V gene end was trimmed by 3 bases and the J gene end by 5 bases; junction bases not matched to a gene: 9. Here the CDR3 reads CASSFTGDTKYGYTF. The CDR3 DNA sequence: TGTGCCAGCAGTTTCACAGGGGATACGAAATATGGCTACACCTTC.

The chain has TRBV11-2 and TRBJ2-7; D gene unclear. V shed 4 bases and J shed 2 bases, with 3 bases lying between them. This CDR3 is built from 11 residues. Per the germline V gene, CDR1 is SGHAT and CDR2 is FQNNGV. CDR3 DNA: TGTGCCAGCAGCTCAGCCTACGAGCAGTACTTC. It translates to CASSSAYEQYF.

The chain employs TRBV6-4 and TRBJ2-1, with 11 bases lining up with TRBD2. V was clipped by 2 bases and J by 9 bases; unmatched bases: 0. From germline, CDR1 is MRHNA and CDR2 SNTAGT. This CDR3 region has 13 residues. CDR3 sequence: CASSDLAGGEQFF. The CDR3 coding sequence is TGTGCCAGCAGTGACCTAGCGGGGGGTGAGCAGTTCTTC.

Turning to this clone: The sample holds other DNA sequences that translate to the same CDR3. The chain carries TRBV15 and TRBJ2-1; D may correspond to TRBD1 or TRBD2 (6 bases each). Trimming cost V 3 bases and J 5 bases, with 11 bases left between them. CDR1 is LNHNV, CDR2 YYDKDF, per germline (reference sequence). This CDR3 comprises 14 residues. The CDR3 DNA follows: TGTGCCACCAGCAGGGGGGGCAGGGACAATGAGCAGTTCTTC. It encodes CATSRGGRDNEQFF.

The CDR3 DNA reads TGTGCCAGCAGTTACCGGACAGTTGCGAACACTGAAGCTTTCTTT. Its translation is CASSYRTVANTEAFF. The rearrangement links TRBV6-5 to TRBJ1-1; tentative D call: TRBD1 (6 bases). The CDR3 is 15 amino acids. CDR1 and CDR2 from the germline V gene are MNHEY and SVGAGI. V was pared by 2 bases and J by 1 base, with 11 bases between.

Only one count was recorded for this clone. This rearrangement joins TRBV30 to TRBJ2-1; D gene uncertain. Trimming removed 4 bases from V and 0 bases from J, with 7 bases in between. This CDR3 is 13 amino acids long. The germline gives CDR1 GTSNPN, CDR2 SVGIG (reference sequence). CDR3: CAWKASSYNEQFF. The CDR3 DNA follows: TGTGCCTGGAAAGCGAGCTCCTACAATGAGCAGTTCTTC.

The genes are TRBV25-1 and TRBJ1-1, with D maybe TRBD1 (5 bases). V dropped 7 bases and J dropped 1 base, with 19 bases sitting between them. The CDR3 contains 16 residues. The germline V gene has CDR1 MGHDK and CDR2 SYGVNS. Here the CDR3 reads CASNPQGRLRNTEAFF. The CDR3 DNA reads as TGTGCCAGCAATCCCCAGGGAAGGTTACGGAACACTGAAGCTTTCTTT. The whole variable domain, filled in from reference TRBV25-1 and TRBJ1-1, reads EADIYQTPRYLVIGTGKKITLECSQTMGHDKMYWYQQDPGMELHLIHYSYGVNSTEKGDLSSESTVSRIRTEHFPLTLESARPSHTSQYLCASNPQGRLRNTEAFFGQGTRLTVV.